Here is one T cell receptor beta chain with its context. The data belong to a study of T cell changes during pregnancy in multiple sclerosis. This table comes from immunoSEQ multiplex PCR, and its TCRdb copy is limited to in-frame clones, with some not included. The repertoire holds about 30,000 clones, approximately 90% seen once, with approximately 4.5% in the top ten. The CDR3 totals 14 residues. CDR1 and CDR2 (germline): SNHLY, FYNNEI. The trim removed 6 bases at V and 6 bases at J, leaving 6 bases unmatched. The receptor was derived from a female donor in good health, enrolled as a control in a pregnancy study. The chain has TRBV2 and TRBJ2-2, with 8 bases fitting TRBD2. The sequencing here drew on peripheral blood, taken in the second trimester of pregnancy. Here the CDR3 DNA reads TGTGCCAGCAGGGACCGGGGGGGGGCCGGGGAGCTGTTTTTT. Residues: CASRDRGGAGELFF.